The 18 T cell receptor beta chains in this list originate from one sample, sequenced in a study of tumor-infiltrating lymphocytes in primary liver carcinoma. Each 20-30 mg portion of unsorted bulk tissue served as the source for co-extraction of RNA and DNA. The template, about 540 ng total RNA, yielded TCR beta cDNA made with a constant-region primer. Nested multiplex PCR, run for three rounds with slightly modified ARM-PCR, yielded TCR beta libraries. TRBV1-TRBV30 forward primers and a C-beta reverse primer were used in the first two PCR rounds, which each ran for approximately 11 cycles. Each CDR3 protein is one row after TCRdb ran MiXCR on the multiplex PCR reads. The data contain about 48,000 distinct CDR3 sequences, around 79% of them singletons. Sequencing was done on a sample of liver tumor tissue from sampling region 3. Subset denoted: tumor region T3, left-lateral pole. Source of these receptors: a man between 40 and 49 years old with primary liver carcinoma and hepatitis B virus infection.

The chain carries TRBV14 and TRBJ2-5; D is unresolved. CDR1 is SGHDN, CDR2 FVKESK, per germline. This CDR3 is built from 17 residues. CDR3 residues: CVSSQDQAPEFQETQYF. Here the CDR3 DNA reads TGTGTTAGCAGCCAAGACCAGGCCCCGGAGTTCCAAGAGACCCAGTACTTC.

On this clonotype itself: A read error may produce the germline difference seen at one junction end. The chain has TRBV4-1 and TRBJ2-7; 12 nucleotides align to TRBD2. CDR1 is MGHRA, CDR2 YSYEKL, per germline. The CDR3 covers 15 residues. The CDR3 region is CASSQATSGSYKQYF. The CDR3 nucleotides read TGCGCCAGCAGCCAAGCGACTAGCGGGAGCTACAAGCAGTACTTC.

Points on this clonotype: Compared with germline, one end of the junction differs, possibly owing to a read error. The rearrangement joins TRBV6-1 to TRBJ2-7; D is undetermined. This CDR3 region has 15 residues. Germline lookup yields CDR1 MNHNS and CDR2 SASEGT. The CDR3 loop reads CACSEIWHPTYEQYF. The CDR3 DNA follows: TGTGCCTGCAGTGAGATCTGGCATCCTACCTACGAGCAGTACTTC.

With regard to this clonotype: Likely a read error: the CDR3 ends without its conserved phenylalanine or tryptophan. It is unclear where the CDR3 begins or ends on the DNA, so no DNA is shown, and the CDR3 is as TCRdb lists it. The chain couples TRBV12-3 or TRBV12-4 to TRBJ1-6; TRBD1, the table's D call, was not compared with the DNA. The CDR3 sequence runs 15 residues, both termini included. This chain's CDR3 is CASGSTTGRNSPLRL.

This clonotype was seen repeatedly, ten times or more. The CDR3: CASNENFYEQYF. The DNA of the CDR3 is TGTGCCAGCAACGAAAATTTCTACGAGCAGTACTTC. The chain uses TRBV28 and TRBJ2-7; D ambiguous. This CDR3 contains 12 residues. The ends were cut back, 7 bases at V and 3 bases at J, with 10 bases in the middle. Germline CDR1 is MDHEN and CDR2 is SYDVKM.

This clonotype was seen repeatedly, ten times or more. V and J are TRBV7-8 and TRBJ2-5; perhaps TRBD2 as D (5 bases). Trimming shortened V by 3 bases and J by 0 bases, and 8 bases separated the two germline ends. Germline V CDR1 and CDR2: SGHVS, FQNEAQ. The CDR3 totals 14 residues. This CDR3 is CASSFGIYQETQYF. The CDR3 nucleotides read TGTGCCAGCAGCTTCGGGATCTACCAAGAGACCCAGTACTTC.

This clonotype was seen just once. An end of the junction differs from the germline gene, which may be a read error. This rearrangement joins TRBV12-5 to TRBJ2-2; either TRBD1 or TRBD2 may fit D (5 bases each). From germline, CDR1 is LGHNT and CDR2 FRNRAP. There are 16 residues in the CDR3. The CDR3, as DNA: TGTGTTAGTGGTCCTCCCGGGACGGCGAACACCGGGAAGCTGTTTTTT. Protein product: CVSGPPGTANTGKLFF.

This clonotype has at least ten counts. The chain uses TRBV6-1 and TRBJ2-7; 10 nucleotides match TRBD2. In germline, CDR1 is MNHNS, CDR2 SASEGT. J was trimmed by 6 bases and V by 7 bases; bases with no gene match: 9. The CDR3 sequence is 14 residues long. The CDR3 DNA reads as TGTGCCAGCACCCCTAGCGGGAGTGAAGGCGAGCAGTACTTC. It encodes CASTPSGSEGEQYF.

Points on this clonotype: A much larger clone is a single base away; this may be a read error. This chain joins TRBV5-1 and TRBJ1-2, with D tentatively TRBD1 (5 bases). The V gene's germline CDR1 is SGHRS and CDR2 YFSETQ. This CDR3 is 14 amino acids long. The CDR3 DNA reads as TGCGCCAGCAGCTCACAGGCTTCTAACGATGGCTACTCCTTC. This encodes CASSSQASNDGYSF. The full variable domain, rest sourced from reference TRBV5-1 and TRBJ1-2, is KAGVTQTPRYLIKTRGQQVTLSCSPISGHRSVSWYQQTPGQGLQFLFEYFSETQRNKGNFPGRFSGRQFSNSRSEMNVSTLELGDSALYLCASSSQASNDGYSFGSGTRLTVV.

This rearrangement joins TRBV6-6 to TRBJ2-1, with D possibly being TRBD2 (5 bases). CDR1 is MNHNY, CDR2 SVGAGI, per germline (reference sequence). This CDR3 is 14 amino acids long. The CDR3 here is CTCRSGYSYNEQFF. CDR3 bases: TGTACCTGCAGGAGCGGCTACTCCTACAATGAGCAGTTCTTC.

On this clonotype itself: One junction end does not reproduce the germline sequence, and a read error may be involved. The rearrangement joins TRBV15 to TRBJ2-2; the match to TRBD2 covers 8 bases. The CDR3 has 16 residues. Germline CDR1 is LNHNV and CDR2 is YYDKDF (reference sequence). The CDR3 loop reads CAASSETSANTGELFF. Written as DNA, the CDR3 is TGTGCCGCCAGCAGCGAGACTAGCGCGAACACCGGGGAGCTGTTTTTT.

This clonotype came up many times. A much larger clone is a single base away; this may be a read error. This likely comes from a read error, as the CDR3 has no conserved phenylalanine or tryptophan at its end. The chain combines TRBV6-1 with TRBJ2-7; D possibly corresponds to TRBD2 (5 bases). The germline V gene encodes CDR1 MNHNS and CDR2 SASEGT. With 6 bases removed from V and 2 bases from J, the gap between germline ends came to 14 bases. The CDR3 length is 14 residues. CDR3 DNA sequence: TGTGCCAGCAGCCTCCGGGATAAAACCTACGAGCAGTACCTC. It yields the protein CASSLRDKTYEQYL.

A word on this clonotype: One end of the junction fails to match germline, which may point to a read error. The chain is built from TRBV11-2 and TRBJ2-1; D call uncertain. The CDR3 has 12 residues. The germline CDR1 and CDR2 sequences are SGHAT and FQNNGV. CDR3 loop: CVSSPEYSEQFF. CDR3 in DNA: TGTGTCAGCAGCCCGGAATACAGTGAGCAGTTCTTC. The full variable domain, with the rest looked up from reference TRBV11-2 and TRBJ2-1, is EAGVAQSPRYKIIEKRQSVAFWCNPISGHATLYWYQQILGQGPKLLIQFQNNGVVDDSQLPKDRFSAERLKGVDSTLKIQPAKLEDSAVYLCVSSPEYSEQFFGPGTRLTVL.

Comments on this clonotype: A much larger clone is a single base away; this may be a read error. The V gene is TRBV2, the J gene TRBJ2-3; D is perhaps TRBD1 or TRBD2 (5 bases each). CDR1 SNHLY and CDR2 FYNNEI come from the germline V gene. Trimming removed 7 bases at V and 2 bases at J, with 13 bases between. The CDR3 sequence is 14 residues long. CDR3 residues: CASTNRDLTDTQYF. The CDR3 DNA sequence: TGTGCCAGCACTAACCGGGACCTCACAGATACGCAGTATTTT. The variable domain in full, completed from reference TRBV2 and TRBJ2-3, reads EPEVTQTPSHQVTQMGQEVILRCVPISNHLYFYWYRQILGQKVEFLVSFYNNEISEKSEIFDDQFSVERPDGSNFTLKIRSTKLEDSAMYFCASTNRDLTDTQYFGPGTRLTVL.

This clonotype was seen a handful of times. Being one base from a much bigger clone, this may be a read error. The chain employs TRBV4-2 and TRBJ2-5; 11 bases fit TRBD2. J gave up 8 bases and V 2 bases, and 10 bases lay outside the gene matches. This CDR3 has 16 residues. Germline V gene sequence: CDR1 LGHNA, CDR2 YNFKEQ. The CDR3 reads CASSQLIAGGGSTQYF. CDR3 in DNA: TGTGCCAGCAGCCAACTTATAGCGGGAGGGGGAAGTACCCAGTACTTC.

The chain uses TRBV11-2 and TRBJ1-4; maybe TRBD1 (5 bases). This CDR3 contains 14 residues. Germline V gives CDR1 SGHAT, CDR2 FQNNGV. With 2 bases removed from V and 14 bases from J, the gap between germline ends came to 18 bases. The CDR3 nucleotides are TGTGCCAGCAGCTTAAAGGTTGGGGACGAAAGTCTGTTTTTT. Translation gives CASSLKVGDESLFF.

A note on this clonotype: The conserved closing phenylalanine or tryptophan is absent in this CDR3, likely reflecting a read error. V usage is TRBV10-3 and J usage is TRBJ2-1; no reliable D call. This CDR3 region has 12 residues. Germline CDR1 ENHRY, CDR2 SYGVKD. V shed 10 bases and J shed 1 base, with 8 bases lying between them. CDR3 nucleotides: TGTGCCACCATGAGATCCTACAATGAGCAGTTCCTC. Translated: CATMRSYNEQFL.

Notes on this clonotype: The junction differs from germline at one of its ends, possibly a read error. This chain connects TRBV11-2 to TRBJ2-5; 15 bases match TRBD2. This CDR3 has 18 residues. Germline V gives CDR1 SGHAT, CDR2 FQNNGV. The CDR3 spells CANSLEPPGLAGGETQYF. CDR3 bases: TGTGCCAACAGCTTAGAACCGCCGGGACTAGCGGGAGGTGAGACCCAGTACTTT.